Below, 30 T cell receptor beta chains from the same sample are listed, as sequenced in a study of CD8+ T cells in alopecia areata. Reverse transcription of extracted RNA yielded cDNA, which provided the sequencing template. Data came from immunoSEQ multiplex PCR; TCRdb stores just in-frame clones and leaves some out. The sample has some 42,000 clones, 80% to 95% seen once; the top ten hold about 19%. The treatment here: oral pan-JAK inhibitor, 5-10 mg twice daily. The sequences come from CD8+ T cells sorted from blood, collected at week 24, from a patient treated with tofacitinib. These TCRs come from a human donor with alopecia areata.

CDR3 nucleotides: TGCGCCAGCAGCCACCGCCGTGTGGGACAGGGGGCGTACTGGGATACGCAGTATTTT. Translating gives CASSHRRVGQGAYWDTQYF. The rearrangement links TRBV4-3 to TRBJ2-3; TRBD1 matches 12 bases. V gave up 3 bases and J gave up 6 bases; unmatched junction bases: 16. The CDR3 consists of 19 residues. Germline lookup yields CDR1 LGHNA and CDR2 YSLEER.

The chain combines TRBV28 with TRBJ1-3, with 7 bases that match TRBD1. The V gene end was trimmed by 4 bases and the J gene end by 0 bases; junction bases not matched to a gene: 3. CDR3 length: 15 amino acids. The germline V gene encodes CDR1 MDHEN and CDR2 SYDVKM. The CDR3 region has the DNA TGTGCCAGCAGTTGGGACAGTGGCTCTGGAAACACCATATATTTT. This codes for CASSWDSGSGNTIYF.

The rearrangement joins TRBV6-5 to TRBJ2-2; possible D gene TRBD1, 6 bases. This CDR3 contains 14 residues. The germline V gene encodes CDR1 MNHEY and CDR2 SVGAGI. With 4 bases removed from V and 6 bases from J, the gap between germline ends came to 12 bases. As DNA, the CDR3 is TGTGCCAGCAGTTTACCACACAGGGCCGGGGAGCTGTTTTTT. This sequence encodes CASSLPHRAGELFF.

The chain uses TRBV27 and TRBJ2-1; maybe TRBD2 (6 bases). From germline, CDR1 is MNHEY and CDR2 SMNVEV (reference sequence). V was shortened by 5 bases and J by 8 bases, with 19 bases between the two germline ends. The CDR3 totals 15 residues. The CDR3: CASSQRLGARHEQFF. The CDR3 bases are TGTGCCAGCAGTCAACGACTAGGCGCCCGCCATGAGCAGTTCTTC.

This chain connects TRBV13 to TRBJ2-4; 15 bases align to TRBD2. The ends lost 4 bases at V and 7 bases at J; junction bases unmatched: 5. Looked up from germline, CDR1 is PRHDT and CDR2 is FYEKMQ (reference sequence). CDR3 size: 16 residues. The DNA for the CDR3 is TGTGCCAGCAGCTGGACTAGCGGGGGGGCCCGGAACATTCAGTACTTC. The encoded protein is CASSWTSGGARNIQYF.

This chain connects TRBV6-5 to TRBJ2-7, with a tentative D call TRBD2 (5 bases). Trimming stripped 2 bases from V and 3 bases from J, with 8 bases between. Germline CDR1 is MNHEY and CDR2 is SVGAGI. The CDR3 runs 13 residues. The CDR3 region is CASSYRGFYEQYF. CDR3 bases: TGTGCCAGCAGTTACCGGGGTTTCTACGAGCAGTACTTC.

This clone was seen once. The chain couples TRBV5-5 to TRBJ1-5; weak D call: TRBD1 (5 bases). The germline CDR1 and CDR2 sequences are SGHKS and YYEKEE (reference sequence). The CDR3 is 16 residues long. V lost 5 bases and J 2 bases, leaving 17 bases between the germline ends. The CDR3 coding sequence is TGTGCCAGCAGTATTTTGTGGGGGGAGGGCAATCAGCCCCAGCATTTT. It specifies CASSILWGEGNQPQHF.

This chain uses TRBV27 with TRBJ1-1; D unclear. The CDR3 is made up of 15 amino acids. Germline V gene sequence: CDR1 MNHEY, CDR2 SMNVEV (reference sequence). Trimming cost V 0 bases and J 8 bases, with 16 bases left between them. CDR3 DNA: TGTGCCAGCAGTTTATCCGCCAGAGGGTGGTACGAAGCTTTCTTT. This translates into CASSLSARGWYEAFF.

The chain couples TRBV19 to TRBJ2-3, with D possibly being TRBD1 (6 bases). In germline, CDR1 is LNHDA, CDR2 SQIVND (reference sequence). This CDR3 is built from 16 residues. Trimming pared 4 bases from V and 2 bases from J, leaving 16 bases between. The CDR3 is CASSRSKQGFTDTQYF. CDR3 DNA sequence: TGTGCCAGTAGTAGGAGTAAACAGGGTTTCACAGATACGCAGTATTTT.

The chain carries TRBV7-9 and TRBJ2-7; D is uncertain. The germline gives CDR1 SEHNR, CDR2 FQNEAQ (reference sequence). This CDR3 comprises 14 residues. Deletions cut 2 bases from V and 0 bases from J, with 8 bases between. As DNA, the CDR3 is TGTGCCAGCAGCTTAACTACAAGCTCCTACGAGCAGTACTTC. Protein: CASSLTTSSYEQYF.

DNA of the CDR3: TGTGCCAGCAGCGCCGAACTAGCGGGGGATGAGCAGTTCTTC. This gives the protein CASSAELAGDEQFF. The V call is TRBV7-9, the J call TRBJ2-1; TRBD2 aligns across 11 bases. Trimming cost V 5 bases and J 8 bases; bases outside gene matches: 5. The germline gives CDR1 SEHNR, CDR2 FQNEAQ (reference sequence). The CDR3 loop spans 14 amino acids.

This clone was found once. V and J are TRBV4-2 and TRBJ1-5; the match to TRBD1 covers 7 bases. V shed 2 bases, J shed 9 bases, and the junction held 7 bases outside the gene matches. This CDR3 has 14 residues. Germline-derived CDR1 and CDR2 are LGHNA and YNFKEQ. The CDR3 spells CASSQSTGSRPQHF. In nucleotides, the CDR3 is TGTGCCAGCAGCCAATCGACAGGGTCGCGGCCCCAGCATTTT.

This clone has a single count. V is TRBV27 and J is TRBJ2-1; TRBD2 agrees at 13 bases. Germline loops: CDR1 MNHEY, CDR2 SMNVEV (reference sequence). V dropped 7 bases and J dropped 5; count of bases not matched to a gene: 5. This CDR3 has 15 residues. This CDR3 reads CASTEGTSGNNEQFF. The CDR3 DNA is TGTGCCAGCACCGAAGGGACTAGCGGGAACAATGAGCAGTTCTTC.

This clone was observed once. The gene calls are TRBV28 and TRBJ2-2; maybe TRBD2 (6 bases). This CDR3 is 13 amino acids long. Trimming removed 6 bases from V and 5 bases from J, with 10 bases in between. Germline assignment: CDR1 MDHEN and CDR2 SYDVKM. The CDR3 nucleotides are TGTGCCAGCAGCCCTCTAGCGACCGGGGAGCTGTTTTTT. Its protein is CASSPLATGELFF.

Notes on this clone: Other nucleotide sequences from this sample produce the same CDR3. The V gene is TRBV18, the J gene TRBJ2-7, with D possibly TRBD1 on 7 matching bases. Between the trimmed V and J ends, which lost 3 bases and 4 bases, there was a span of 19 bases. CDR1 and CDR2 (germline): KGHSH, LQKENI. The length of the CDR3 is 16 residues. The CDR3 sequence is CASSPWARGASYEQYF. The CDR3 bases are TGTGCCAGCTCACCCTGGGCCAGGGGGGCGAGTTACGAGCAGTACTTC.

The chain has TRBV7-9 and TRBJ2-1; D possibly corresponds to TRBD2 (7 bases). The CDR3 has 17 amino acids. V lost 5 bases to trimming and J lost 0 bases, with 17 bases between them. CDR1 is SEHNR, CDR2 FQNEAQ, per germline (reference sequence). CDR3 sequence: CASSPRGRGGSYNEQFF. The CDR3 nucleotides are TGTGCCAGCAGCCCCCGAGGAAGGGGGGGCTCCTACAATGAGCAGTTCTTC.

The V gene is TRBV4-3, the J gene TRBJ2-1, with 8 positions matching TRBD2. The length of the CDR3 is 19 residues. CDR1 is LGHNA, CDR2 YSLEER, per germline. After removal of 0 bases from V and 5 bases from J, the junction contained 15 bases not matched to a gene. The CDR3 coding sequence is TGCGCCAGCAGCCAAGAGATAGGGTTTGCTAGCGGGTTGAACAATGAGCAGTTCTTC. Translating it yields CASSQEIGFASGLNNEQFF.

The V gene is TRBV4-1, the J gene TRBJ2-3; 12 nucleotides match TRBD2. V shed 0 bases, J shed 4 bases, and the junction held 8 bases outside the gene matches. Germline V gene data show CDR1 as MGHRA and CDR2 as YSYEKL. The CDR3 is 18 residues long. CDR3 protein: CASSQEGSSGGAADTQYF. CDR3 nucleotides: TGCGCCAGCAGCCAAGAAGGGTCTAGCGGGGGGGCCGCAGATACGCAGTATTTT.

This clone was seen a single time. V gene TRBV7-9 combines with J gene TRBJ2-1; possibly TRBD1 for D (6 bases). This CDR3 contains 15 residues. Trimming stripped 3 bases from V and 4 bases from J, with 13 bases between. Germline values: CDR1 SEHNR, CDR2 FQNEAQ (reference sequence). CDR3 region: CASSFRQGRYNEQFF. The CDR3 bases are TGTGCCAGCAGCTTCAGGCAGGGGCGATACAATGAGCAGTTCTTC.

V gene TRBV7-9 combines with J gene TRBJ2-7, with D unclear. V lost 1 base to trimming and J lost 5 bases, with 9 bases between them. CDR1 and CDR2 from the germline V gene are SEHNR and FQNEAQ (reference sequence). The CDR3 consists of 13 residues. CDR3 region: CASSLVLGDEQYF. The CDR3 DNA reads TGTGCCAGCAGCTTAGTCCTGGGTGACGAGCAGTACTTC.

The genes are TRBV9 and TRBJ2-1, with D perhaps given as TRBD1 or TRBD2 (5 bases each). The CDR3 consists of 17 residues. Germline V CDR1 and CDR2: SGDLS, YYNGEE. Trimming left V 3 bases short and J 2 bases short, with 18 bases between. CDR3 in amino acids: CASSATLGGRAYNEQFF. The CDR3 nucleotides read TGTGCCAGCAGCGCCACTCTTGGGGGACGGGCCTACAATGAGCAGTTCTTC.

CDR3 coding DNA: TGTGCCAGCAGTCCCTCCGGGGAATCCTACGAGCAGTACTTC. Protein product: CASSPSGESYEQYF. The chain employs TRBV27 and TRBJ2-7, with a possible D match to TRBD2 (5 bases). CDR1 and CDR2 (germline): MNHEY, SMNVEV (reference sequence). Trimming stripped 5 bases from V and 1 base from J, with 12 bases between. The length of the CDR3 is 14 residues.

This clone was detected once. V and J are TRBV5-6 and TRBJ2-2; D might be TRBD1 (6 bases). CDR1 is SGHDT and CDR2 is YYEEEE in the germline V gene. CDR3 size: 15 residues. V was trimmed by 4 bases and J by 4 bases, leaving 14 bases between them. CDR3 sequence reads: CASSLTGSGTGELFF. The DNA of the CDR3 is TGTGCCAGCAGCCTCACAGGGAGCGGCACCGGGGAGCTGTTTTTT.

This CDR3 is CASSSHYEQYF. CDR3 DNA sequence: TGTGCCAGCAGCTCGCACTACGAGCAGTACTTC. This rearrangement joins TRBV7-8 to TRBJ2-7; D remains unclear. The CDR3 is 11 amino acids. V lost 4 bases and J 3 bases, leaving 4 bases between the germline ends. Per germline, CDR1 SGHVS and CDR2 FQNEAQ. The full variable domain, with the rest looked up from reference TRBV7-8 and TRBJ2-7, is GAGVSQSPRYKVAKRGQDVALRCDPISGHVSLFWYQQALGQGPEFLTYFQNEAQLDKSGLPSDRFFAERPEGSVSTLKIQRTQQEDSAVYLCASSSHYEQYFGPGTRLTVT.

The chain employs TRBV5-4 and TRBJ1-1, with TRBD1 identical over 8 bases. J was trimmed by 5 bases and V by 3 bases; bases with no gene match: 12. Looked up from germline, CDR1 is SGHNT and CDR2 is YYREEE (reference sequence). The CDR3 has 16 amino acids. The chain's CDR3 is CASSYSNLTGGTEAFF. In DNA form, the CDR3 reads TGTGCCAGCAGCTACTCGAACTTAACAGGGGGGACTGAAGCTTTCTTT.

The J gene is TRBJ2-5, the V gene TRBV18; 7 positions match TRBD2. The V segment lost 6 bases and the J segment 2 bases; nucleotides outside the gene matches: 9. This CDR3 spans 15 amino acids. The germline V gene encodes CDR1 KGHSH and CDR2 LQKENI. CDR3 amino acids: CASSTSRDVQETQYF. Here the CDR3 DNA reads TGTGCCAGCTCGACTAGCCGGGACGTTCAAGAGACCCAGTACTTC. The full variable domain, in which reference TRBV18 and TRBJ2-5 provide the parts outside the CDR3, is NAGVMQNPRHLVRRRGQEARLRCSPMKGHSHVYWYRQLPEEGLKFMVYLQKENIIDESGMPKERFSAEFPKEGPSILRIQQVVRGDSAAYFCASSTSRDVQETQYFGPGTRLLVL.

The gene calls are TRBV28 and TRBJ2-7, with D uncertain. The germline gives CDR1 MDHEN, CDR2 SYDVKM. This CDR3 has 14 amino acids. Trimming left V 3 bases short and J 3 bases short, with 12 bases between. The CDR3 sequence is CASSLLTELYEQYF. As DNA, the CDR3 is TGTGCCAGCAGTTTGCTGACTGAACTCTACGAGCAGTACTTC. Full variable domain (missing parts from reference TRBV28 and TRBJ2-7): DVKVTQSSRYLVKRTGEKVFLECVQDMDHENMFWYRQDPGLGLRLIYFSYDVKMKEKGDIPEGYSVSREKKERFSLILESASTNQTSMYLCASSLLTELYEQYFGPGTRLTVT.

This clone was found a few times. The rearrangement uses TRBV7-9 and TRBJ2-7; 8 bases are shared with TRBD1. The V gene's germline CDR1 is SEHNR and CDR2 FQNEAQ (reference sequence). There are 15 residues in the CDR3. The V segment lost 4 bases and the J segment 4 bases; nucleotides outside the gene matches: 9. The CDR3 here is CASSSPWDRPYEQYF. Written as DNA, the CDR3 is TGTGCCAGCAGCTCCCCTTGGGACAGGCCATACGAGCAGTACTTC. Together with reference TRBV7-9 and TRBJ2-7, the CDR3 gives the full variable domain: DTGVSQNPRHKITKRGQNVTFRCDPISEHNRLYWYRQTLGQGPEFLTYFQNEAQLEKSRLLSDRFSAERPKGSFSTLEIQRTEQGDSAMYLCASSSPWDRPYEQYFGPGTRLTVT.

CDR3 protein: CASRHGPYEQYF. The CDR3 nucleotides read TGTGCCAGCAGACACGGGCCCTACGAGCAGTACTTC. The J gene is TRBJ2-7, the V gene TRBV5-6, with D unresolved. Germline V lookup: CDR1 SGHDT, CDR2 YYEEEE. Trimming shortened V by 5 bases and J by 2 bases, and 8 bases separated the two germline ends. CDR3 length equals 12 residues.

The chain carries TRBV6-5 and TRBJ2-1; D is undetermined. Trimming removed 2 bases at V and 3 bases at J, with 5 bases between. The CDR3 is 13 amino acids. Per germline, CDR1 MNHEY and CDR2 SVGAGI. CDR3 protein: CASSYGVYNEQFF. The CDR3 coding sequence is TGTGCCAGCAGTTACGGAGTCTACAATGAGCAGTTCTTC.